This is a list of T cell receptor beta chains from one sample in a study of blood T cell repertoires in COVID-19. The method was immunoSEQ multiplex PCR; TCRdb's version includes in-frame clones alone and lacks a portion of them. The table lists about 130,000 clones, about four fifths of them singletons. Input material: peripheral blood. The receptors stem from a woman aged 45 to 65 with acute or convalescent COVID-19. CDR3s include the opening cysteine and the closing phenylalanine or tryptophan. The D gene is left open where the match is weak. Clone sizes are given selectively: once, few, many, or a class where the clone is expanded.

clone size,V gene,D gene,J gene,CDR3 protein,CDR3 DNA
.,TRBV6-6,.,TRBJ1-5,CASMGGTNQPQHF,TGTGCCAGCATGGGGGGGACAAATCAGCCCCAGCATTTT
once,TRBV9,TRBD2,TRBJ2-1,CASSVVAGGYNEQFF,TGTGCCAGCAGCGTGGTAGCGGGGGGTTACAATGAGCAGTTCTTC
.,TRBV5-1,TRBD1,TRBJ2-1,CASSLAPTGGINEQFF,TGCGCCAGCAGCTTGGCCCCGACAGGGGGAATCAATGAGCAGTTCTTC
.,TRBV28,TRBD1,TRBJ2-3,CASSTGQAPRTQYF,TGTGCCAGCAGTACCGGACAGGCCCCGCGTACGCAGTATTTT
.,TRBV7-9,.,TRBJ1-1,CASSLYTLESAEAFF,TGTGCCAGCAGCTTATACACCCTAGAGTCAGCTGAAGCTTTCTTT
.,TRBV15,.,TRBJ1-5,CATSRDQGNWPQHF,TGTGCCACCAGCAGAGATCAGGGTAACTGGCCCCAGCATTTT
.,TRBV5-1,.,TRBJ2-7,CASSYLRDYEQYF,TGCGCCAGCAGCTATCTCCGGGACTACGAGCAGTACTTC
.,TRBV6-2/TRBV6-3,TRBD2,TRBJ2-1,CASSSRDAGGWANEQFF,TGTGCCAGCAGTTCCAGGGATGCGGGGGGCTGGGCCAATGAGCAGTTCTTC
.,TRBV19,TRBD1,TRBJ1-4,CASTPGQGAGEKLFF,TGTGCCAGTACCCCGGGACAGGGGGCGGGAGAAAAACTGTTTTTT
.,TRBV29-1,.,TRBJ1-1,CSVEDSRVAFF,TGCAGCGTTGAAGATTCCAGGGTGGCTTTCTTT
.,TRBV7-2,.,TRBJ2-3,CASSSVGGPTDTQYF,TGTGCCAGCAGCTCCGTCGGGGGGCCTACAGATACGCAGTATTTT
.,TRBV3-1/TRBV3-2,.,TRBJ1-2,CASSQGRSPNYGYTF,TGTGCCAGCAGCCAAGGGCGGAGTCCTAACTATGGCTACACCTTC
.,TRBV4-1,TRBD2,TRBJ2-2,CASSRQLAGAVNTGELFF,TGCGCCAGCAGCCGCCAACTAGCGGGGGCCGTAAACACCGGGGAGCTGTTTTTT
.,TRBV5-1,TRBD1,TRBJ1-1,CASSATQGAGAFF,TGCGCCAGCAGCGCGACACAGGGGGCCGGAGCTTTCTTT
.,TRBV25-1,.,TRBJ1-2,CASSESGSGGQVHGYTF,TGTGCCAGCAGTGAATCCGGCTCGGGGGGGCAGGTTCATGGCTACACCTTC
few,TRBV5-8,.,TRBJ1-4,CASSSMGPGGNEKLFF,TGTGCCAGCAGCTCCATGGGGCCGGGGGGGAATGAAAAACTGTTTTTT
.,TRBV11-2,.,TRBJ1-1,CASSLDQMRTEAFF,TGTGCCAGCAGCTTAGATCAAATGCGCACTGAAGCTTTCTTT
.,TRBV28,TRBD1,TRBJ2-5,CASSPRTGSGETQYF,TGTGCCAGCAGTCCCCGGACAGGGAGTGGAGAGACCCAGTACTTC
.,TRBV18,.,TRBJ1-1,CASSPPGGGFEAFF,TGTGCCAGCTCACCACCGGGAGGGGGTTTCGAAGCTTTCTTT
.,TRBV19,TRBD2,TRBJ2-3,CASSQPGGGSTDTQYF,TGTGCCAGTAGCCAACCTGGGGGGGGAAGCACAGATACGCAGTATTTT
.,TRBV18,TRBD1,TRBJ2-2,CASSPTPQGTGANTGELFF,TGTGCCAGCTCACCTACACCCCAGGGGACAGGAGCTAACACCGGGGAGCTGTTTTTT
.,TRBV28,TRBD2,TRBJ2-3,CASSAQGQAGGPFDRADTQYF,TGTGCCAGCAGTGCCCAGGGGCAAGCGGGGGGGCCTTTCGACCGGGCAGATACGCAGTATTTT
.,TRBV5-1,TRBD1,TRBJ1-2,CASSLEDPGQGNGYTF,TGCGCCAGCAGCTTGGAGGACCCGGGACAGGGGAATGGCTACACCTTC
.,TRBV2,.,TRBJ2-3,CASIGSTDTQYF,TGTGCCAGCATCGGTAGCACAGATACGCAGTATTTT
.,TRBV18,TRBD1,TRBJ1-4,CASSPTQGKNEKLFF,TGTGCCAGCTCCCCAACACAGGGGAAGAATGAAAAACTGTTTTTT
.,TRBV5-4,.,TRBJ1-6,CASSLVGSYNSPLHF,TGTGCCAGCAGCTTGGTCGGCTCCTATAATTCACCCCTCCACTTT
once,TRBV13,TRBD2,TRBJ2-3,CASSSRLAGTDTQYF,TGTGCCAGCAGTTCAAGACTAGCGGGCACAGATACGCAGTATTTT
once,TRBV19,TRBD2,TRBJ2-3,CASSKNGGATDTQYF,TGTGCCAGTAGTAAAAACGGGGGGGCCACAGATACGCAGTATTTT
.,TRBV19,.,TRBJ2-6,CASSAQGSGANVLTF,TGTGCCAGTAGTGCACAGGGCTCTGGGGCCAACGTCCTGACTTTC
few,TRBV6-1,.,TRBJ1-2,CASSEAGRDGYTF,TGTGCCAGCAGTGAAGCAGGGAGGGATGGCTACACCTTC
.,TRBV9,.,TRBJ2-7,CASSVTQEAYEQYF,TGTGCCAGCAGCGTTACTCAGGAGGCCTACGAGCAGTACTTC
.,TRBV10-2,.,TRBJ1-1,CASRGQHTTEAFF,TGCGCCAGCAGAGGACAACACACCACTGAAGCTTTCTTT
.,TRBV5-1,.,TRBJ2-3,CASSLRQGLDTQYF,TGCGCCAGCAGCTTGAGGCAGGGGTTGGATACGCAGTATTTT
few,TRBV28,TRBD2,TRBJ2-3,CASSQPGLSDTQYF,TGTGCCAGCAGTCAGCCGGGACTATCAGATACGCAGTATTTT
.,TRBV5-4,TRBD1,TRBJ1-6,CASSLGTGKDSPLHF,TGTGCCAGCAGCTTGGGGACAGGGAAGGATTCACCCCTCCACTTT
.,TRBV7-6,TRBD2,TRBJ2-3,CASTPAGGQADTQYF,TGTGCCAGCACTCCAGCGGGGGGGCAGGCAGATACGCAGTATTTT
.,TRBV5-4,TRBD1,TRBJ2-7,CASSLAGTAYEQYF,TGTGCCAGCAGCTTGGCGGGGACAGCTTACGAGCAGTACTTC
.,TRBV12-3/TRBV12-4,.,TRBJ1-1,CASSLVVNEAFF,TGTGCCAGCAGTTTAGTTGTTAATGAAGCTTTCTTT
.,TRBV9,TRBD1,TRBJ1-5,CASRTMTGGGQPQHF,TGTGCCAGCAGAACAATGACAGGGGGAGGGCAGCCCCAGCATTTT
few,TRBV2,TRBD1,TRBJ2-2,CASRSRDRGWGGELFF,TGTGCCAGCAGGTCCCGGGACAGGGGTTGGGGCGGGGAGCTGTTTTTT
.,TRBV19,.,TRBJ2-7,CASSHGTRMYEQYF,TGTGCCAGTAGCCATGGGACAAGGATGTACGAGCAGTACTTC
.,TRBV18,.,TRBJ1-1,CASSPLGEPKAFF,TGTGCCAGCTCACCACTCGGGGAGCCGAAAGCTTTCTTT
.,TRBV19,.,TRBJ2-1,CASVQGGLDANEQFF,TGTGCCAGCGTACAGGGTGGACTAGATGCGAATGAGCAGTTCTTC
once,TRBV7-9,.,TRBJ2-1,CASSATTGMTSYNEQFF,TGTGCCAGCAGCGCTACAACAGGGATGACCTCCTACAATGAGCAGTTCTTC
.,TRBV6-4,TRBD1,TRBJ2-6,CASSPQGASGANVLTF,TGTGCCAGCAGTCCACAGGGGGCCTCTGGGGCCAACGTCCTGACTTTC
few,TRBV18,.,TRBJ1-2,CASSPMGSSYGYTF,TGTGCCAGCTCACCAATGGGGAGTAGCTATGGCTACACCTTC
.,TRBV13,.,TRBJ2-7,CASSLRGPTWEQYF,TGTGCCAGCAGCTTGCGGGGGCCGACGTGGGAGCAGTACTTC
.,TRBV20-1,.,TRBJ2-1,CSASAQQFYNEQFF,TGCAGTGCTAGTGCTCAACAGTTCTACAATGAGCAGTTCTTC
.,TRBV3-1/TRBV3-2,TRBD1,TRBJ1-3,CASSPPTGNRGNTIYF,TGTGCCAGCAGCCCGCCGACAGGGAATCGAGGAAACACCATATATTTT
once,TRBV30,TRBD1,TRBJ1-1,CAWTAAGGRTEAFF,TGTGCCTGGACAGCGGCAGGGGGTCGGACTGAAGCTTTCTTT
.,TRBV7-2,TRBD1,TRBJ2-7,CASSLHWDRVGEQYF,TGTGCCAGCAGCTTACATTGGGACAGGGTGGGGGAGCAGTACTTC